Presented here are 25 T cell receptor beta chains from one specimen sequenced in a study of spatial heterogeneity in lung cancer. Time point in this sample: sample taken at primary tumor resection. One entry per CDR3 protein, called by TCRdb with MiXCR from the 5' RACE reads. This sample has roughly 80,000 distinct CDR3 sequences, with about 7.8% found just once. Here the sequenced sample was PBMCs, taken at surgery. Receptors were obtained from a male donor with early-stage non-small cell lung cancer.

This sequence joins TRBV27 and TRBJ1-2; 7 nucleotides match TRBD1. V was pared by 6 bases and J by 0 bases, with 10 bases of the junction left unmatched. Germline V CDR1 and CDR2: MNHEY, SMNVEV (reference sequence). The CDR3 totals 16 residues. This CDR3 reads CASSLDRATPNYGYTF. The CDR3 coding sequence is TGTGCCAGCAGCCTCGACAGGGCGACCCCTAACTATGGCTACACCTTC.

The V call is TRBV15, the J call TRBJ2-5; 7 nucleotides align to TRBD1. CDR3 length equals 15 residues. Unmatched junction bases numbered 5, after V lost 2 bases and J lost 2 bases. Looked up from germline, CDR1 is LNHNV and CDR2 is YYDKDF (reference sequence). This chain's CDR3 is CATSRKPGQQETQYF. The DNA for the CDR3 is TGTGCCACCAGCAGAAAACCGGGACAGCAAGAGACCCAGTACTTC.

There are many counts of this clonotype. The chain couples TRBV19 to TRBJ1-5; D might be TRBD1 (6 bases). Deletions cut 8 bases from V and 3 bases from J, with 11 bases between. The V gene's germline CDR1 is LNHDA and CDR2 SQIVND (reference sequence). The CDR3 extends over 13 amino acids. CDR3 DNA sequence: TGTGCCAGTTCGGACAGACTCAATCAGCCCCAGCATTTT. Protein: CASSDRLNQPQHF. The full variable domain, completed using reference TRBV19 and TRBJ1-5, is DGGITQSPKYLFRKEGQNVTLSCEQNLNHDAMYWYRQDPGQGLRLIYYSQIVNDFQKGDIAEGYSVSREKKESFPLTVTSAQKNPTAFYLCASSDRLNQPQHFGDGTRLSIL.

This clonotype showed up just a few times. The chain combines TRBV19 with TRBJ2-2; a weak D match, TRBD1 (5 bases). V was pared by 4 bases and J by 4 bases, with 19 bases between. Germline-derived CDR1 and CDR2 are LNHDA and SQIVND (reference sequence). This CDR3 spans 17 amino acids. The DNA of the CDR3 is TGTGCCAGTAGTACCTTCGGTGGCAGGGCGGTCACCGGGGAGCTGTTTTTT. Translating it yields CASSTFGGRAVTGELFF.

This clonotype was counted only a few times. The CDR3 sequence is CATNPGRTNTEAFF. The DNA of the CDR3 is TGTGCCACCAACCCGGGACGAACGAACACTGAAGCTTTCTTT. The rearrangement joins TRBV6-1 to TRBJ1-1, with D possibly being TRBD1 (5 bases). This CDR3 region has 14 residues. Germline lookup yields CDR1 MNHNS and CDR2 SASEGT. With 10 bases removed from V and 1 base from J, the gap between germline ends came to 16 bases.

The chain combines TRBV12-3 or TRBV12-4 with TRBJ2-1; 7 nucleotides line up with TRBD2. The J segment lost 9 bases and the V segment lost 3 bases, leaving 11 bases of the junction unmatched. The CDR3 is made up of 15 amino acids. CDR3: CASSFRTSPLTEQFF. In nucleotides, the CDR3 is TGTGCCAGCAGTTTTCGGACTAGTCCCTTAACTGAGCAGTTCTTC.

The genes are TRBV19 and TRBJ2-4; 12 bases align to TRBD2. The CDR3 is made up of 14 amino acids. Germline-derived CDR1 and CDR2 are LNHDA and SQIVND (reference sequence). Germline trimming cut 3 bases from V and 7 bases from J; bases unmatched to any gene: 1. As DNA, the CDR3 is TGTGCCAGTAGTATTGGGACTAGCGGGAACATTCAGTACTTC. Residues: CASSIGTSGNIQYF.

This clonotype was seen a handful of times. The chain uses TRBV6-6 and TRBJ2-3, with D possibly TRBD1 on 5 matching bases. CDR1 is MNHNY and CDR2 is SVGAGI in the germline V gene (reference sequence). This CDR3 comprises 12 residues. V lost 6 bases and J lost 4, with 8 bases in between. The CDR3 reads CASSTTADTQYF. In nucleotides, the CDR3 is TGTGCCAGCAGCACGACAGCAGATACGCAGTATTTT.

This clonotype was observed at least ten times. CDR3 sequence (DNA): TGTGCCAGCAGCCGAGGACAGGGGGGCTACACCTTC. Amino acids: CASSRGQGGYTF. The genes are TRBV6-5 and TRBJ1-2; 9 bases are a match to TRBD1. The junction had 4 bases not matched to a gene; V was cut back by 6 bases and J by 8 bases. This CDR3 has 12 residues. Germline loops: CDR1 MNHEY, CDR2 SVGAGI.

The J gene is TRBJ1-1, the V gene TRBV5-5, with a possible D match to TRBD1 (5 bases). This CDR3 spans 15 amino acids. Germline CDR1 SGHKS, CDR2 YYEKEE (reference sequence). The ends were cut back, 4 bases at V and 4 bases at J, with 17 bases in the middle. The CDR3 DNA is TGTGCCAGCAGCCGAGCCGGGACTTCCAGCACTGAAGCTTTCTTT. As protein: CASSRAGTSSTEAFF.

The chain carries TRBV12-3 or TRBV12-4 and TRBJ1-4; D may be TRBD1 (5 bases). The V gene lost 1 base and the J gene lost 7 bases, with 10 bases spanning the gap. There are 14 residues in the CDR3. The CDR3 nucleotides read TGTGCCAGCAGTTTAGGTTTCCAGGGTGAAAAACTGTTTTTT. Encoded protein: CASSLGFQGEKLFF.

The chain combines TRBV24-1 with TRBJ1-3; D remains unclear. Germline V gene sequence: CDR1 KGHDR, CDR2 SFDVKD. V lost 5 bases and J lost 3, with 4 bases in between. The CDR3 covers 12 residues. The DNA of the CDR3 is TGTGCCACCAGTGCGAATGGAAACACCATATATTTT. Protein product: CATSANGNTIYF.

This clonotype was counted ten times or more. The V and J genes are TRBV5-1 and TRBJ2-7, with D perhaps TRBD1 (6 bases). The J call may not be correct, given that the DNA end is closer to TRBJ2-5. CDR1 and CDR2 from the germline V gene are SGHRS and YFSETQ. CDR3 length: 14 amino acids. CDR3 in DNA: TGCGCCAGCACCCACGCCGGGACACCCCCGACCCAGTACTTC. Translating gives CASTHAGTPPTQYF.

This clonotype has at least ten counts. The CDR3 loop is CASRNDREGEQFF. CDR3 in DNA: TGTGCCAGCAGGAACGACAGGGAGGGTGAGCAGTTCTTC. The chain recombines TRBV7-8 with TRBJ2-1; D is possibly TRBD1 or TRBD2 (7 bases each). The CDR3 totals 13 residues. V was pared by 6 bases and J by 9 bases, with 15 bases between. Germline CDR1 reads SGHVS; CDR2 reads FQNEAQ. The variable domain in full, with the rest retrieved from reference TRBV7-8 and TRBJ2-1, is GAGVSQSPRYKVAKRGQDVALRCDPISGHVSLFWYQQALGQGPEFLTYFQNEAQLDKSGLPSDRFFAERPEGSVSTLKIQRTQQEDSAVYLCASRNDREGEQFFGPGTRLTVL.

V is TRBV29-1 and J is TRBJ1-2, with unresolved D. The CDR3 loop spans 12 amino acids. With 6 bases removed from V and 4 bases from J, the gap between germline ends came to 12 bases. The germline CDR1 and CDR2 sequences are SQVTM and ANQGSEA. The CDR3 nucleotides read TGCAGCGTCCTAACCGAAATCTATGGCTACACCTTC. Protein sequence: CSVLTEIYGYTF.

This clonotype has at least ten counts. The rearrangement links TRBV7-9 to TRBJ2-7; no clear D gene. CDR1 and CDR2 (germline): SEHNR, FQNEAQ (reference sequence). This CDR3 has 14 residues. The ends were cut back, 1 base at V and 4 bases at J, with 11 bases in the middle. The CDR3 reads CASSLGSGPYEQYF. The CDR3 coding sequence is TGTGCCAGCAGCTTAGGATCCGGTCCTTACGAGCAGTACTTC.

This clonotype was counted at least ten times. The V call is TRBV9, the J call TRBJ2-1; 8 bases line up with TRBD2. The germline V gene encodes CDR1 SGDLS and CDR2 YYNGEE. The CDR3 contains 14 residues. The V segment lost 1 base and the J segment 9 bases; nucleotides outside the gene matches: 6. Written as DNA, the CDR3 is TGTGCCAGCAGCGTATCAGCGGGAGACGGTGAGCAGTTCTTC. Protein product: CASSVSAGDGEQFF.

As DNA, the CDR3 is TGTGCCAGCAGTCGACTGACCGGGACAAGAGGCACTGAAGCTTTCTTT. This codes for CASSRLTGTRGTEAFF. The chain is built from TRBV6-5 and TRBJ1-1; D possibly corresponds to TRBD1 (6 bases). The V gene lost 5 bases and the J gene lost 4 bases, with 20 bases spanning the gap. The germline gives CDR1 MNHEY, CDR2 SVGAGI. The length of the CDR3 is 16 residues.

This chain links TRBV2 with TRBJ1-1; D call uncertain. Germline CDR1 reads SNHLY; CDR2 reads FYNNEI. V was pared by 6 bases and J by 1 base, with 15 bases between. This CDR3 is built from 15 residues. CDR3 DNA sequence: TGTGCCAGCAGAACGCTCGAGGCGGCGAACACTGAAGCTTTCTTT. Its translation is CASRTLEAANTEAFF.

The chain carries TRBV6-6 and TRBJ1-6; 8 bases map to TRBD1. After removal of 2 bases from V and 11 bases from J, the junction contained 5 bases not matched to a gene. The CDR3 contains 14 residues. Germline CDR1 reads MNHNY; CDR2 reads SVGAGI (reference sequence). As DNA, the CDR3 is TGTGCCAGCAGTTACACACAGGGGGGAACACCCCTCCACTTT. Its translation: CASSYTQGGTPLHF.

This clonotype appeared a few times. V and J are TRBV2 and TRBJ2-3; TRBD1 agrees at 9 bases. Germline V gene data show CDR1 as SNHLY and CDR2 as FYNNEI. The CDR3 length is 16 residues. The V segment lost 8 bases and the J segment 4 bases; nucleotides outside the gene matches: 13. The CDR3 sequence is CASPPGWTGESDTQYF. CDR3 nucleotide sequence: TGTGCCAGCCCGCCGGGGTGGACAGGGGAGTCAGATACGCAGTATTTT.

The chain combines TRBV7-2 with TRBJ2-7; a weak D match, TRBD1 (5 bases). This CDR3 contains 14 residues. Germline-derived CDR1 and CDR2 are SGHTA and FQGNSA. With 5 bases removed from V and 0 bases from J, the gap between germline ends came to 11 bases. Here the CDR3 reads CASSPQGTSYEQYF. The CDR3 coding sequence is TGTGCCAGCAGCCCGCAGGGTACCTCCTACGAGCAGTACTTC.

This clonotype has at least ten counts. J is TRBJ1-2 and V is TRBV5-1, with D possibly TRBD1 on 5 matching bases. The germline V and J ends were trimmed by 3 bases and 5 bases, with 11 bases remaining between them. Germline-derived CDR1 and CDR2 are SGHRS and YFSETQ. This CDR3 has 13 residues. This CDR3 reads CASSSGQIYGYTF. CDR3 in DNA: TGCGCCAGCAGCTCTGGACAAATATATGGCTACACCTTC.

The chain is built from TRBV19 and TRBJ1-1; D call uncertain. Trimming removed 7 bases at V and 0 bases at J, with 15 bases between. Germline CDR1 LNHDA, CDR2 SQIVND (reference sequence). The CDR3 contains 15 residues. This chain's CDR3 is CASTPNPSMNTEAFF. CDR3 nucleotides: TGTGCCAGTACCCCGAATCCCAGCATGAACACTGAAGCTTTCTTT.

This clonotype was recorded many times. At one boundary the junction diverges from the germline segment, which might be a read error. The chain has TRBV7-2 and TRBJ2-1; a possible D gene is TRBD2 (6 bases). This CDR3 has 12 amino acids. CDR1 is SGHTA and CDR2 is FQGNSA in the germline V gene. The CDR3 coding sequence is TGTGCCAGCAGCCTAGCGCCTGCTAAGCAGTTCTTC. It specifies CASSLAPAKQFF.